What follows describes a single T cell receptor (beta chain). Its antigen is currently unknown. The data are from a study of Ad26.COV2.S vaccination and SARS-CoV-2 variants. The treatment here: roughly 19 received Ad26.COV2.S at low or high dose, single or two shots; roughly five received placebo; per-sample allocation not given. Specimens were obtained on day 63 following the first vaccine or placebo injection. What was given as vaccine was an Ad26 vector encoding Wuhan-strain SARS-CoV-2 spike. Only in-frame clones appear in the TCRdb table, and some are missing; sequencing was by immunoSEQ multiplex PCR. Of hundreds of thousands of clones listed, more than 80% are singletons. Overall study findings and caveats: Higher spike-specific TCR breadth was found in vaccine recipients than in placebo recipients.

Losses at the gene ends were 5 bases for V and 2 bases for J; bases not matched to a gene: 3. Germline V gives CDR1 LNHDA, CDR2 SQIVND (reference sequence). The CDR3 contains 15 residues. The clonotype comes from a person aged 18-60 years who received the Ad26.COV2.S COVID-19 vaccine or a placebo. This chain uses TRBV19 with TRBJ2-6, with 7 nucleotides matching TRBD1. The material sequenced was peripheral blood, taken in a trial of Ad26.COV2.S vaccine versus placebo. The CDR3 spells CASSDGTAGANVLTF. The CDR3, as DNA: TGTGCCAGTAGTGACGGGACAGCTGGGGCCAACGTCCTGACTTTC.